These T cell receptor beta chains were read from a single sample in a study of CD8 T cells in ankylosing spondylitis. In TCRdb, the 5' RACE reads were re-called with MiXCR into one record per CDR3 protein. The data hold 150,000 or so distinct CDR3 sequences, with about a third observed a single time. The sample taken for sequencing was synovial fluid, either unsorted or a sorted T cell fraction (not recorded which). The receptors derive from a male donor with ankylosing spondylitis. Both conserved end residues are part of each CDR3.

j_call: TRBJ2-5; v_call: TRBV20-1; cdr3_aa: CGAGLGGTQYF
j_call: TRBJ2-1; v_call: TRBV7-8; cdr3_aa: CASSLEGHGTGVNEQFF
j_call: TRBJ2-7; v_call: TRBV6-6; cdr3_aa: CASRQTGGYEQYF
j_call: TRBJ1-2; v_call: TRBV28; cdr3_aa: CASSSGTGNGYTF
j_call: TRBJ2-3; v_call: TRBV20-1; cdr3_aa: CSARPDRGGDTQYF
j_call: TRBJ1-5; v_call: TRBV7-2; cdr3_aa: CASTMTGGFNQPQHF
j_call: TRBJ1-6; v_call: TRBV4-1; cdr3_aa: CASSQDRKQGSFLHF
j_call: TRBJ1-2; v_call: TRBV12-3/TRBV12-4; cdr3_aa: CASSSPGGYGYTF
j_call: TRBJ1-5; v_call: TRBV5-6; cdr3_aa: CASRTTGGDQPQHF
j_call: TRBJ2-2; v_call: TRBV7-2; cdr3_aa: CASSLGPWAGELFF
j_call: TRBJ2-3; v_call: TRBV20-1; cdr3_aa: CSADPTTDTQYF
j_call: TRBJ2-7; v_call: TRBV12-3/TRBV12-4; cdr3_aa: CASRGDRDEQYF
j_call: TRBJ1-1; v_call: TRBV6-6; cdr3_aa: CASSQRGEAFF
j_call: TRBJ2-7; v_call: TRBV4-3; cdr3_aa: CASSQGRSLLYEQYF
j_call: TRBJ2-7; v_call: TRBV7-9; cdr3_aa: CASSLAHQGVSYEQYF
j_call: TRBJ1-6; v_call: TRBV7-9; cdr3_aa: CASSYVVGQANSPLHF
j_call: TRBJ2-5; v_call: TRBV29-1; cdr3_aa: CSVGGVGSPETQYF
j_call: TRBJ1-2; v_call: TRBV20-1; cdr3_aa: CSARKLDDGYTF
j_call: TRBJ1-1; v_call: TRBV10-3; cdr3_aa: CAIKVAMNTEAFF
j_call: TRBJ2-4; v_call: TRBV4-3; cdr3_aa: CASSHDRDAIQYF
j_call: TRBJ2-1; v_call: TRBV29-1; cdr3_aa: CSVDIGALNEQFF
j_call: TRBJ2-1; v_call: TRBV27; cdr3_aa: CASSFRERSEQFF
j_call: TRBJ2-5; v_call: TRBV4-1; cdr3_aa: CASSQDTSGQETQYF
j_call: TRBJ2-1; v_call: TRBV20-1; cdr3_aa: CSARDRQGGRHEQFF
j_call: TRBJ1-5; v_call: TRBV27; cdr3_aa: CASSLSGHGHNQPQHF
j_call: TRBJ2-7; v_call: TRBV12-3/TRBV12-4; cdr3_aa: CASSFSGSGEQYF
j_call: TRBJ2-3; v_call: TRBV7-2; cdr3_aa: CASRERFQRSSTDTQYF
j_call: TRBJ2-3; v_call: TRBV4-3; cdr3_aa: CASSQDPPGAVTDTQYF
j_call: TRBJ2-1; v_call: TRBV5-6; cdr3_aa: CASSLRGTSGRNEQFF
j_call: TRBJ1-1; v_call: TRBV7-8; cdr3_aa: CASSLVTTDAEAFF
j_call: TRBJ1-3; v_call: TRBV30; cdr3_aa: CAWSNRGNTIYF
j_call: TRBJ2-1; v_call: TRBV20-1; cdr3_aa: CSAHLQGAPYNEQFF
j_call: TRBJ1-3; v_call: TRBV7-9; cdr3_aa: CASSFGELPGNTIYF
j_call: TRBJ2-7; v_call: TRBV20-1; cdr3_aa: CSARGSGPYEQYF
j_call: TRBJ2-1; v_call: TRBV4-2; cdr3_aa: CASSQDHGGGYNEQFF
j_call: TRBJ2-3; v_call: TRBV4-3; cdr3_aa: CASSQEGQGVADTQYF
j_call: TRBJ2-7; v_call: TRBV6-5; cdr3_aa: CASSSPWTSDYEQYF
j_call: TRBJ2-7; v_call: TRBV18; cdr3_aa: CASSALTGGSYEQYF
j_call: TRBJ2-1; v_call: TRBV24-1; cdr3_aa: CATSDIGTSGENEQFF
j_call: TRBJ2-3; v_call: TRBV20-1; cdr3_aa: CSAPTSLATDTQYF
j_call: TRBJ2-7; v_call: TRBV5-1; cdr3_aa: CASSLDGYEQYF
j_call: TRBJ2-7; v_call: TRBV4-3; cdr3_aa: CASSQGTLSSYEQYF
j_call: TRBJ2-1; v_call: TRBV7-2; cdr3_aa: CASSLALNNEQFF
j_call: TRBJ2-1; v_call: TRBV14; cdr3_aa: CASSLPRESYNEQFF